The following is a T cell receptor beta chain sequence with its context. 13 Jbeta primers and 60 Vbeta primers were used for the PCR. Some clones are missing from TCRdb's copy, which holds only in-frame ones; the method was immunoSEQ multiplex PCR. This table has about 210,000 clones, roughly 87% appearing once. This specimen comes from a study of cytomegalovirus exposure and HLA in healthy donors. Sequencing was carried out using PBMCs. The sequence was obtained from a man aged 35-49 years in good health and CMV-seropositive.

The DNA of the CDR3 is TGTGCCAGCAGTTATGTGGGAGAAGATACGCAGTATTTT. This codes for CASSYVGEDTQYF. The gene calls are TRBV6-5 and TRBJ2-3; D is possibly TRBD2 (5 bases). Trimming left V 3 bases short and J 5 bases short, with 9 bases between. This CDR3 region has 13 residues. The germline V gene encodes CDR1 MNHEY and CDR2 SVGAGI.